Listed below are T cell receptor beta chains from one sample, sequenced in a study of shared clonotypes between healthy human individuals. Here immunoSEQ multiplex PCR was the method, and the copy in TCRdb shows in-frame clones only, minus some. The sample shows under 150,000 clones, 55% to 80% of them seen only once. Material for sequencing was memory CD8+ T cells sorted from blood. These receptors were taken from a woman aged 25 to 39 in good health. The CDR3 runs from the conserved cysteine through the conserved F or W.

16 TRBV19 CASRSRGYGSNQPQHF
12 TRBV6-5 CASKSGLSEAFF
16 TRBV27 CASSLAPGSGDWKAFF
16 TRBV4-1 CASSHPLQGAKEKLFF
11 TRBV9 CASSEADTQYF
13 TRBV7-6 CASSFPLGNEQFF
16 TRBV28 CASSLKAGLRLYEQYF
16 TRBV2 CASSAVGEPSNQPQHF
16 TRBV11-1 CASTISPASGSGEQYF
16 TRBV19 CASSIRGQGVSYGYTF
13 TRBV30 CAWKAGEADTQYF
12 TRBV7-8 CASSRRRQPQHF
16 TRBV6-6 CASSSPWVQAIDEQFF
15 TRBV6-4 CASRTKRASTDTQYF
15 TRBV6-1 CASSEALVISYEQYF
15 TRBV11-2 CASSLDRGGEYGYTF
17 TRBV11-2 CASSLGGLAGGDDEQFF
15 TRBV19 CASSELDREAGELFF
13 TRBV5-4 CASSLDDTDTQYF
18 TRBV4-1 CASSQAGTGGWDNQPQHF
16 TRBV27 CASSAFLGGGYNEQFF
15 TRBV9 CASGSGSPSYNEQFF
14 TRBV2 CASSRSGAVGPQHF
11 TRBV11-2 CASSLWQEAFF
15 TRBV4-2 CASSQALGTGNTIYF
12 TRBV7-2 CASSPYTDTQYF
16 TRBV25-1 CASSEEETGYYNEQFF
16 TRBV9 CASSVEQGSRTYEQYF
15 TRBV10-1 CASSRDSSNTGELFF
13 TRBV29-1 CSAEALILHGYTF
15 TRBV5-1 CASSLDGQGNTEAFF
17 TRBV6-1 CASSEIPALRANYGYTF
17 TRBV2 CASSEAGYSGRADEQFF
14 TRBV11-2 CASSLQRDSYEQYF
15 TRBV28 CASTWGQGTTGELFF
15 TRBV11-2 CASSPGTGMVYEQYF
14 TRBV28 CASRRQGRGYGYTF
14 TRBV6-1 CASNQLDPSDAQYF
10 TRBV2 CASEDTEAFF
17 TRBV4-1 CASSQDSGGFLGYGYTF
17 TRBV15 CATSPLGDGAGANVLTF
14 TRBV5-4 CASHLTGFGYGYTF
17 TRBV7-9 CASSLSEEGSNSYEQYF
16 TRBV6-5 CASSYSAGDSSYEQYF
13 TRBV27 CASSDYVTGELFF
16 TRBV9 CASSVGQRGAYNEQFF
15 TRBV6-4 CASSFEASGSDEQFF
14 TRBV10-3 CAIKQAPLNYGYTF
18 TRBV4-1 CASSSGPGWGARLNEQFF
12 TRBV6-6 CASSYPDYEQYF
13 TRBV7-8 CASSWSAKSEQYF
15 TRBV6-6 CASSERLEGNQPQHF
15 TRBV13 CASSSGTGATGELFF
14 TRBV29-1 CSVESPSSNYGYTF
14 TRBV13 CASSLEGANSGYTF